The 23 T cell receptor beta chains listed next were all sequenced from one sample in a study of T cells expressing NK-cell markers. TCRdb derives one entry per CDR3 protein from the 5' RACE reads, leaving out DNA. This sample's clone table lists around 100,000 distinct CDR3 sequences. The specimen sequenced was blood T cells: a sorted CD56 or NKG2C T cell subset, CD4+ or CD8+ T cells, or bulk PBMC T cells (not recorded which). The receptors derive from a woman aged 18 to 75 in good health.

The V gene is TRBV5-1, the J gene TRBJ1-1; there is no DNA to check the TCRdb D call of TRBD1. Germline loops: CDR1 SGHRS, CDR2 YFSETQ. The CDR3 has 14 amino acids. CDR3 sequence: CASSPVGEGTEAFF.

The chain employs TRBV30 and TRBJ2-5; TCRdb's D call, TRBD1, is unchecked because there is no DNA. The CDR3 is made up of 17 amino acids. CDR1 GTSNPN and CDR2 SVGIG come from the germline V gene (reference sequence). CDR3 sequence reads: CAWSALGGTGVDETQYF.

The chain is built from TRBV12-3 or TRBV12-4 and TRBJ2-1. The CDR3 spans 12 residues. The CDR3: CASSIKTNEQFF.

The chain employs TRBV6-1 and TRBJ1-2. The CDR3 has 14 amino acids. Germline V gives CDR1 MNHNS, CDR2 SASEGT. This CDR3 is CASSRDRPEDGYTF.

V and J are TRBV2 and TRBJ2-3; TCRdb proposes TRBD1, but this gene call is untestable without DNA. Germline CDR1 reads SNHLY; CDR2 reads FYNNEI. The CDR3 has 14 residues. The CDR3 reads CASSGRTDTDTQYF.

The chain joins TRBV4-2 to TRBJ2-7; TCRdb gives TRBD1 as the D gene, but with no DNA this cannot be confirmed. This CDR3 contains 14 residues. Germline values: CDR1 LGHNA, CDR2 YNFKEQ. CDR3 amino acids: CASSQDRDTYEQYF.

The gene calls are TRBV10-3 and TRBJ1-1. Per the germline V gene, CDR1 is ENHRY and CDR2 is SYGVKD. This CDR3 comprises 13 residues. The CDR3 is CAISDLGRTEAFF.

The chain carries TRBV12-3 or TRBV12-4 and TRBJ2-5; TCRdb's assignment of TRBD1 cannot be checked, as there is no DNA. The CDR3 spans 14 residues. The CDR3 protein is CASSPSDRVETQYF.

The rearrangement uses TRBV20-1 and TRBJ1-5; TCRdb names TRBD1, which stays unverified in the absence of DNA. Germline V lookup: CDR1 DFQATT, CDR2 SNEGSKA (reference sequence). This CDR3 contains 15 residues. The CDR3: CSAFGTTQGYQPQHF.

V gene TRBV20-1 combines with J gene TRBJ2-1; TCRdb lists TRBD1, though no DNA is available to test this call. There are 12 residues in the CDR3. CDR1 and CDR2 (germline): DFQATT, SNEGSKA (reference sequence). CDR3 sequence: CSAGVPPGEQFF.

The chain is built from TRBV28 and TRBJ2-5; TCRdb returns TRBD2, unconfirmable since there is no DNA. Germline CDR1 reads MDHEN; CDR2 reads SYDVKM. The CDR3 spans 14 residues. The CDR3 here is CASSLLLDQETQYF. Drawing the rest from reference TRBV28 and TRBJ2-5, the complete variable domain is DVKVTQSSRYLVKRTGEKVFLECVQDMDHENMFWYRQDPGLGLRLIYFSYDVKMKEKGDIPEGYSVSREKKERFSLILESASTNQTSMYLCASSLLLDQETQYFGPGTRLLVL.

This sequence joins TRBV13 and TRBJ2-3; checking the TCRdb D call of TRBD1 is not possible without DNA. This CDR3 comprises 15 residues. In germline, CDR1 is PRHDT, CDR2 FYEKMQ (reference sequence). CDR3 loop: CASSFGGVGADTQYF.

V usage is TRBV4-3 and J usage is TRBJ2-5. The CDR3 extends over 15 amino acids. Germline lookup yields CDR1 LGHNA and CDR2 YSLEER. The CDR3 sequence is CASSQDLRQPETQYF.

The chain employs TRBV12-3 or TRBV12-4 and TRBJ2-1. The CDR3 contains 13 residues. The CDR3 sequence: CASRLAAYNEQFF.

J is TRBJ1-1 and V is TRBV4-3. Per germline, CDR1 LGHNA and CDR2 YSLEER. CDR3 size: 16 residues. CDR3 region: CASSQDWGEGGTEAFF.

V usage is TRBV7-9 and J usage is TRBJ2-5. Germline V gene data show CDR1 as SEHNR and CDR2 as FQNEAQ (reference sequence). This CDR3 has 13 amino acids. This chain's CDR3 is CASNLDIGETQYF.

The rearrangement joins TRBV29-1 to TRBJ2-1; TCRdb outputs TRBD2, but without DNA this stays unchecked. This CDR3 is built from 17 residues. The germline CDR1 and CDR2 sequences are SQVTM and ANQGSEA. CDR3 sequence: CSVTHWGTGTSTDEQFF.

The chain carries TRBV7-2 and TRBJ2-2; without DNA, the TCRdb call of TRBD1 cannot be checked. CDR1 SGHTA and CDR2 FQGNSA come from the germline V gene. CDR3 length: 16 amino acids. The CDR3 is CASPAFQGVNTGELSF. Full variable domain (outside the CDR3, taken from reference TRBV7-2 and TRBJ2-2): GAGVSQSPSNKVTEKGKDVELRCDPISGHTALYWYRQSLGQGLEFLIYFQGNSAPDKSGLPSDRFSAERTGGSVSTLTIQRTQQEDSAVYLCASPAFQGVNTGELSFGEGSRLTVL.

The gene calls are TRBV29-1 and TRBJ1-1; lacking DNA, the TRBD1 call made by TCRdb goes unchecked. This CDR3 region has 12 residues. Looked up from germline, CDR1 is SQVTM and CDR2 is ANQGSEA. CDR3 residues: CSGRGIGTEAFF.

The CDR3 sequence: CASSQVRAYEQYF. V and J are TRBV3-1 and TRBJ2-7; absent DNA, TCRdb's TRBD2 call cannot be checked. The CDR3 has 13 residues. Germline CDR1 is LGHDT and CDR2 is YNNKEL (reference sequence).

The rearrangement joins TRBV25-1 to TRBJ1-5; TCRdb selects TRBD1, and the lack of DNA leaves this call unchecked. Germline V gives CDR1 MGHDK, CDR2 SYGVNS. This CDR3 region has 16 residues. CDR3 sequence reads: CASSGARDRGNQPQHF. Combining the CDR3 with reference TRBV25-1 and TRBJ1-5 gives the whole variable domain EADIYQTPRYLVIGTGKKITLECSQTMGHDKMYWYQQDPGMELHLIHYSYGVNSTEKGDLSSESTVSRIRTEHFPLTLESARPSHTSQYLCASSGARDRGNQPQHFGDGTRLSIL.

The chain links TRBV5-6 to TRBJ2-3; no DNA is available, so the TRBD1 call from TCRdb remains unchecked. The CDR3 runs 16 residues. Per germline, CDR1 SGHDT and CDR2 YYEEEE. This chain's CDR3 is CASSLAYGTGTDTQYF.

The chain links TRBV6-5 to TRBJ2-3. Germline CDR1 reads MNHEY; CDR2 reads SVGAGI. The CDR3 runs 13 residues. CDR3 region: CASSYRPTDTQYF.